A single sample gave rise to the 14 T cell receptor beta chains below, sequenced in a study of radiotherapy plus CTLA-4 blockade in lung cancer. The method was immunoSEQ multiplex PCR; TCRdb's version includes in-frame clones alone and lacks a portion of them. The data hold around 95,000 clones, with 83% observed a single time. Specimen: peripheral blood, collected from a patient treated with radiotherapy plus ipilimumab. These TCRs come from a human donor with non-small cell lung cancer who had stable disease on radiotherapy plus ipilimumab.

This chain links TRBV9 with TRBJ2-1; 13 bases are a match to TRBD2. This CDR3 region has 18 residues. Germline trimming cut 4 bases from V and 11 bases from J; bases unmatched to any gene: 18. The germline CDR1 and CDR2 sequences are SGDLS and YYNGEE. The CDR3 spells CASSSSRTGGLAGFKQFF. The CDR3 DNA follows: TGTGCCAGCAGCTCGTCCCGGACAGGGGGACTAGCGGGATTTAAGCAGTTCTTC.

The J gene is TRBJ2-3, the V gene TRBV18; weak D call: TRBD2 (5 bases). The germline CDR1 and CDR2 sequences are KGHSH and LQKENI. V lost 2 bases and J 4 bases, leaving 13 bases between the germline ends. The CDR3 has 15 residues. The CDR3 loop reads CASSPGPTGSDTQYF. The CDR3 nucleotides read TGTGCCAGCTCACCAGGCCCCACGGGGTCAGATACGCAGTATTTT.

Here the CDR3 reads CASSVKGAQPQHF. The CDR3 bases are TGTGCCAGCAGTGTAAAAGGGGCCCAGCCCCAGCATTTT. The chain carries TRBV6-1 and TRBJ1-5, with D tentatively TRBD1 (5 bases). Trimming took 4 bases from V and 7 from J, leaving 11 bases between them. The CDR3 is 13 amino acids. The germline gives CDR1 MNHNS, CDR2 SASEGT.

V is TRBV7-8 and J is TRBJ2-1; 10 positions agree with TRBD2. The CDR3 sequence is 12 residues long. Germline-derived CDR1 and CDR2 are SGHVS and FQNEAQ. Germline trimming cut 5 bases from V and 16 bases from J; bases unmatched to any gene: 8. As DNA, the CDR3 is TGTGCCAGCAGCCTGGGAGCGGGGGGGCGATTCTTC. This gives the protein CASSLGAGGRFF.

The V gene is TRBV19, the J gene TRBJ1-4, with a tentative D call TRBD1 (6 bases). The CDR3 is 15 residues long. The germline V gene has CDR1 LNHDA and CDR2 SQIVND (reference sequence). V was cut by 6 bases and J by 5 bases, with 16 bases left in between. CDR3 DNA sequence: TGTGCCAGTAGCTACACAGGGAGTCGAAATGAAAAACTGTTTTTT. Translated: CASSYTGSRNEKLFF. Full variable domain (outside the CDR3, taken from reference TRBV19 and TRBJ1-4): DGGITQSPKYLFRKEGQNVTLSCEQNLNHDAMYWYRQDPGQGLRLIYYSQIVNDFQKGDIAEGYSVSREKKESFPLTVTSAQKNPTAFYLCASSYTGSRNEKLFFGSGTQLSVL.

This chain links TRBV5-1 with TRBJ1-1, with TRBD1 identical over 7 bases. J was trimmed by 2 bases and V by 3 bases; bases with no gene match: 7. This CDR3 spans 15 amino acids. Per the germline V gene, CDR1 is SGHRS and CDR2 is YFSETQ. The CDR3 region is CASSWSGTENTEAFF. CDR3 DNA sequence: TGCGCCAGCAGCTGGTCCGGGACAGAAAACACTGAAGCTTTCTTT. Using reference TRBV5-1 and TRBJ1-1 for the parts outside the CDR3, the full variable domain is KAGVTQTPRYLIKTRGQQVTLSCSPISGHRSVSWYQQTPGQGLQFLFEYFSETQRNKGNFPGRFSGRQFSNSRSEMNVSTLELGDSALYLCASSWSGTENTEAFFGQGTRLTVV.

The genes are TRBV28 and TRBJ1-5; perhaps TRBD1 as D (5 bases). In germline, CDR1 is MDHEN, CDR2 SYDVKM. Deletions cut 5 bases from V and 1 base from J, with 15 bases between. The CDR3 runs to 16 residues. The CDR3 spells CASSLTGVGSNQPQHF. The CDR3 DNA sequence: TGTGCCAGCAGTCTGACGGGGGTAGGGAGCAATCAGCCCCAGCATTTT.

DNA for the CDR3: TGTGCCAGTAGCCCCATACCGGGGGCCCTTAGGTACGAGCAGTACTTC. Translating gives CASSPIPGALRYEQYF. The rearrangement links TRBV19 to TRBJ2-7; either TRBD1 or TRBD2 may supply D (6 bases each). Trimming removed 6 bases at V and 4 bases at J, with 22 bases between. Germline CDR1 LNHDA, CDR2 SQIVND (reference sequence). The length of the CDR3 is 16 residues.

The chain links TRBV11-2 to TRBJ1-5; D gene unclear. Germline values: CDR1 SGHAT, CDR2 FQNNGV. CDR3 size: 15 residues. V lost 4 bases, J lost 2 bases, and 12 bases lay in between. In DNA form, the CDR3 reads TGTGCCAGCAGCTCCGACCCCACCGGCAATCAGCCCCAGCATTTT. Translation gives CASSSDPTGNQPQHF.

This clone was recorded only once. The chain combines TRBV6-1 with TRBJ1-2; D is unclear. The germline V gene has CDR1 MNHNS and CDR2 SASEGT. V lost 8 bases and J 3 bases, leaving 10 bases between the germline ends. The length of the CDR3 is 12 residues. CDR3 coding DNA: TGTGCCAGCTCGGAGGCAGACTATGGCTACACCTTC. Its protein is CASSEADYGYTF.

The chain is built from TRBV11-2 and TRBJ1-2; maybe TRBD1 (5 bases). The ends were cut back, 5 bases at V and 4 bases at J, with 11 bases in the middle. CDR1 and CDR2 (germline): SGHAT, FQNNGV. The CDR3 has 13 residues. The CDR3 nucleotides are TGTGCCAGCAGCAATCACAGGCCCTATGGCTACACCTTC. Amino acids: CASSNHRPYGYTF.

J is TRBJ2-1 and V is TRBV6-5, with a possible D match to TRBD1 (5 bases). V lost 2 bases to trimming and J lost 6 bases, with 8 bases between them. The germline V gene has CDR1 MNHEY and CDR2 SVGAGI. There are 13 residues in the CDR3. CDR3 nucleotides: TGTGCCAGCAGTTACAGCGACAGCAATGAGCAGTTCTTC. Its protein is CASSYSDSNEQFF.

The chain carries TRBV14 and TRBJ1-1; a possible D gene is TRBD1 (6 bases). V gave up 2 bases and J gave up 1 base, with 14 bases separating them. This CDR3 is built from 16 residues. CDR1 is SGHDN and CDR2 is FVKESK in the germline V gene. The CDR3 region is CASSQWGGLTNTEAFF. The CDR3 DNA is TGTGCCAGCAGCCAATGGGGGGGGCTTACGAACACTGAAGCTTTCTTT.

The chain employs TRBV6-6 and TRBJ2-5; 11 bases agree with TRBD1. Judging by the DNA end, TRBJ2-7 fits better; the J call may be wrong. The CDR3 has 14 residues. Germline-derived CDR1 and CDR2 are MNHNY and SVGAGI (reference sequence). For the CDR3, the DNA is TGTGCCAGCAGTCCGGGACAGGGGGACTACGAGCAGTACTTC. Translating it yields CASSPGQGDYEQYF.